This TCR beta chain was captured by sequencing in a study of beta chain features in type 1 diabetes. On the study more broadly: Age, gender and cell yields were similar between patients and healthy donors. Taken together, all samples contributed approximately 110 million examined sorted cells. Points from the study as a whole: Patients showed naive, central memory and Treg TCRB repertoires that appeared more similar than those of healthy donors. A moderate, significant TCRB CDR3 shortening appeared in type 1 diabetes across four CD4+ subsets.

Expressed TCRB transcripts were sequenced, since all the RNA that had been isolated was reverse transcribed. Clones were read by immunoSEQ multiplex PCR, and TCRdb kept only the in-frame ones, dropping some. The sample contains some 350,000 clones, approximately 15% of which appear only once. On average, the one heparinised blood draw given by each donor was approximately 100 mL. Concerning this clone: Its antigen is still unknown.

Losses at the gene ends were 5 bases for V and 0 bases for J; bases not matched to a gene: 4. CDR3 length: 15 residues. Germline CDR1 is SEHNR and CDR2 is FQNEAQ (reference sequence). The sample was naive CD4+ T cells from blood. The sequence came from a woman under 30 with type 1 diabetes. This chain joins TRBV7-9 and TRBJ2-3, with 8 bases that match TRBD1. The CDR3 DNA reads TGTGCCAGCAGCCAAGGACAGGGCAGCACAGATACGCAGTATTTT. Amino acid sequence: CASSQGQGSTDTQYF.